This T cell receptor (beta chain) was identified in a study of identical twins. Every sampled donor was Caucasian and healthy. TCRdb ran MiXCR on the 5' RACE reads and lists one entry per CDR3 protein. The sample has 400,000 to 500,000 distinct CDR3 sequences; around a sixth are singletons. The germline CDR1 and CDR2 sequences are LNHNV and YYDKDF (reference sequence). With 4 bases removed from V and 1 base from J, the gap between germline ends came to 8 bases. The CDR3 is made up of 14 amino acids. The receptor's source is a man aged 45-60 years in good health. The sequenced sample was naive T cells sorted from blood. The chain uses TRBV15 and TRBJ2-1; no reliable D call. The CDR3 reads CATSTLQSYNEQFF. The CDR3 DNA is TGTGCCACCAGCACACTACAGTCCTACAATGAGCAGTTCTTC.